These 22 T cell receptor beta chains were all obtained from the same sample, sequenced in a study of cytomegalovirus exposure and HLA in healthy donors. Amplification used 60 Vbeta primers and 13 Jbeta primers. The table came from immunoSEQ multiplex PCR; TCRdb's copy has only in-frame clones and leaves some out. The sample includes under 200,000 clones, around 80% of them seen just once. The sample was PBMCs. The receptors stem from a man aged 40-49 years in good health and CMV-seronegative.

The chain uses TRBV15 and TRBJ2-7, with TRBD2 as a possible D gene (7 bases). This CDR3 comprises 16 residues. Germline V gene sequence: CDR1 LNHNV, CDR2 YYDKDF (reference sequence). V was clipped by 0 bases and J by 1 base, with 13 bases between them. The chain's CDR3 is CATSRDGGAYSYEQYF. Here the CDR3 DNA reads TGTGCCACCAGCAGAGATGGGGGGGCTTATTCCTACGAGCAGTACTTC.

This sequence joins TRBV6-5 and TRBJ1-4, with TRBD1 as a possible D gene (5 bases). This CDR3 region has 13 residues. Trimming shortened V by 8 bases and J by 5 bases, and 12 bases separated the two germline ends. CDR1 and CDR2 (germline): MNHEY, SVGAGI. CDR3 loop: CASSRGDNEKLFF. For the CDR3, the DNA is TGTGCCAGCTCAAGGGGTGACAATGAAAAACTGTTTTTT.

The chain recombines TRBV6-1 with TRBJ2-3, with a tentative D call TRBD2 (6 bases). The germline gives CDR1 MNHNS, CDR2 SASEGT. The CDR3 is 15 amino acids. Trimming took 5 bases from V and 0 from J, leaving 12 bases between them. The chain's CDR3 is CASSSLAASTDTQYF. DNA for the CDR3: TGTGCCAGCAGTTCACTAGCCGCTAGCACAGATACGCAGTATTTT.

The chain links TRBV9 to TRBJ2-2; TRBD1 matches at 10 bases. This CDR3 has 15 residues. Germline V gene lookup returns CDR1 SGDLS and CDR2 YYNGEE. With 0 bases clipped from V and 6 bases from J, the junction kept 2 bases outside the gene matches. CDR3 coding DNA: TGTGCCAGCAGCGTAGACGGGACAGGGGCCGGGGAGCTGTTTTTT. Its protein product is CASSVDGTGAGELFF.

The rearrangement links TRBV28 to TRBJ2-3; weak D call: TRBD1 (6 bases). This CDR3 spans 14 amino acids. Trimming removed 7 bases at V and 2 bases at J, with 13 bases between. Germline V CDR1 and CDR2: MDHEN, SYDVKM. The CDR3 DNA reads TGTGCCAGCACCCCCAGGGGATTCACAGATACGCAGTATTTT. Translation: CASTPRGFTDTQYF.

V and J are TRBV21-1 and TRBJ2-4; no DNA check was done on the table's D call, TRBD2. TRBV21-1 is an annotated pseudogene. This CDR3 region has 15 residues. CDR3 DNA sequence: TGTGCCAGCAGCCCAGAAGCGGGACGGAAAAACAGTCAGTACTTC. The encoded protein is CASSPEAGRKNSQYF.

V gene TRBV6-6 combines with J gene TRBJ1-1, with TRBD1 matching 9 bases. The CDR3 contains 14 residues. Germline assignment: CDR1 MNHNY and CDR2 SVGAGI (reference sequence). V was pared by 10 bases and J by 1 base, with 7 bases of the junction left unmatched. CDR3 nucleotide sequence: TGTGCCATCGAACAGGGGGCCCAGAACACTGAAGCTTTCTTT. This gives the protein CAIEQGAQNTEAFF.

The genes are TRBV5-1 and TRBJ2-1; 8 bases line up with TRBD2. This CDR3 contains 16 residues. The V segment lost 3 bases and the J segment 7 bases; nucleotides outside the gene matches: 12. CDR1 is SGHRS, CDR2 YFSETQ, per germline. The CDR3 coding sequence is TGCGCCAGCAGCTCCCGGGGGGGCCCCTTGTCAAATGAGCAGTTCTTC. Protein product: CASSSRGGPLSNEQFF.

The chain carries TRBV27 and TRBJ2-7, with a possible D match to TRBD1 (5 bases). This CDR3 region has 12 residues. The ends were cut back, 7 bases at V and 2 bases at J, with 9 bases in the middle. Per germline, CDR1 MNHEY and CDR2 SMNVEV (reference sequence). The DNA of the CDR3 is TGTGCCAGCAAGGGCAGGGCCTACGAGCAGTACTTC. The encoded protein is CASKGRAYEQYF.

The V gene is TRBV10-3, the J gene TRBJ2-5; a weak D match, TRBD2 (6 bases). The germline CDR1 and CDR2 sequences are ENHRY and SYGVKD. The CDR3 spans 14 residues. V was shortened by 11 bases and J by 0 bases, with 16 bases between the two germline ends. The CDR3 here is CAARDGQNQETQYF. CDR3 sequence (DNA): TGTGCCGCGCGGGACGGGCAGAACCAAGAGACCCAGTACTTC.

V and J are TRBV7-6 and TRBJ2-1; possibly TRBD1 for D (6 bases). Germline V lookup: CDR1 SGHVS, CDR2 FNYEAQ. Trimming pared 5 bases from V and 1 base from J, leaving 15 bases between. CDR3 length: 16 residues. The CDR3 bases are TGTGCCAGCAGCCCGACCAGGGGAAGGTCCTACAATGAGCAGTTCTTC. It yields the protein CASSPTRGRSYNEQFF.

The rearrangement joins TRBV27 to TRBJ2-2, with D possibly being TRBD1 (5 bases). Trimming shortened V by 5 bases and J by 10 bases, and 14 bases separated the two germline ends. Germline CDR1 and CDR2: MNHEY and SMNVEV (reference sequence). The CDR3 is 13 amino acids. DNA for the CDR3: TGTGCCAGCAGTCATATTGACAGTTCGGAGCTGTTTTTT. Its protein is CASSHIDSSELFF.

The chain combines TRBV7-9 with TRBJ1-5; 12 nucleotides agree with TRBD1. The CDR3 has 18 residues. Germline lookup yields CDR1 SEHNR and CDR2 FQNEAQ (reference sequence). V was clipped by 4 bases and J by 1 base; unmatched bases: 8. The CDR3 protein is CASSYGTGGRMSNQPQHF. The DNA for the CDR3 is TGTGCCAGCAGCTATGGGACAGGGGGCCGGATGAGCAATCAGCCCCAGCATTTT.

This clone was recorded once. This chain links TRBV5-4 with TRBJ1-1, with a tentative D call TRBD1 (5 bases). Deletions cut 0 bases from V and 1 base from J, with 10 bases between. The germline V gene encodes CDR1 SGHNT and CDR2 YYREEE (reference sequence). This CDR3 region has 15 residues. CDR3 nucleotides: TGTGCCAGCAGCTTGGCGGGGGGTGGGAACACTGAAGCTTTCTTT. It is translated as CASSLAGGGNTEAFF.

This chain links TRBV18 with TRBJ1-2; TRBD1 matches at 10 bases. J was trimmed by 4 bases and V by 7 bases; bases with no gene match: 9. The CDR3 extends over 15 amino acids. Germline CDR1 is KGHSH and CDR2 is LQKENI. CDR3 region: CASFPDRGRGYGYTF. The CDR3 coding sequence is TGTGCCAGCTTTCCCGACAGGGGGCGCGGCTATGGCTACACCTTC.

This rearrangement joins TRBV9 to TRBJ2-1; D perhaps matches TRBD2 (5 bases). This CDR3 is built from 15 residues. The germline V and J ends were trimmed by 0 bases and 3 bases, with 10 bases remaining between them. Germline-derived CDR1 and CDR2 are SGDLS and YYNGEE. CDR3 in amino acids: CASSVGDSVYNEQFF. CDR3 sequence (DNA): TGTGCCAGCAGCGTAGGTGATAGCGTCTACAATGAGCAGTTCTTC.

The chain recombines TRBV27 with TRBJ2-7; 8 nucleotides line up with TRBD2. Germline V gene sequence: CDR1 MNHEY, CDR2 SMNVEV (reference sequence). The CDR3 has 18 amino acids. V was pared by 3 bases and J by 4 bases, with 17 bases of the junction left unmatched. The CDR3 region has the DNA TGTGCCAGCAGTTTTAGGGCAAATGGACTAGCTGACTTTTACGAGCAGTACTTC. Translation gives CASSFRANGLADFYEQYF.

Here the CDR3 reads CASRFPGQGARGYTF. The DNA of the CDR3 is TGTGCCAGCAGGTTCCCGGGACAGGGGGCGAGGGGCTACACCTTC. V and J are TRBV6-5 and TRBJ1-2, with 12 bases that match TRBD1. CDR1 MNHEY and CDR2 SVGAGI come from the germline V gene. The V segment lost 6 bases and the J segment 8 bases; nucleotides outside the gene matches: 10. This CDR3 is built from 15 residues.

The rearrangement joins TRBV6-6 to TRBJ2-7; D is possibly TRBD1 (6 bases). Trimming stripped 4 bases from V and 2 bases from J, with 18 bases between. The CDR3 extends over 16 amino acids. Germline CDR1 reads MNHNY; CDR2 reads SVGAGI (reference sequence). The DNA for the CDR3 is TGTGCCAGCAGTTCCCTTGCGACAGGATCAACCTACGAGCAGTACTTC. It encodes CASSSLATGSTYEQYF.

This chain links TRBV28 with TRBJ1-1; a weak D match, TRBD1 (5 bases). CDR1 and CDR2 (germline): MDHEN, SYDVKM. The CDR3 runs 14 residues. The V end was cut by 7 bases, the J end by 6 bases, with 18 bases between. CDR3 nucleotide sequence: TGTGCCAGCATCGCCCTGGGGGGTTGGGCTGAAGCTTTCTTT. This sequence encodes CASIALGGWAEAFF.

The chain is built from TRBV6-5 and TRBJ1-1; perhaps TRBD1 as D (5 bases). Trimming removed 5 bases from V and 6 bases from J, with 13 bases in between. The V gene's germline CDR1 is MNHEY and CDR2 SVGAGI. The CDR3 runs to 13 residues. The CDR3 spells CASSVMPGPEAFF. CDR3 in DNA: TGTGCCAGCAGTGTAATGCCAGGGCCTGAAGCTTTCTTT.

The genes are TRBV19 and TRBJ1-5; D is unclear. The CDR3 runs to 14 residues. Trimming took off 5 bases at V and 2 bases at J, with 10 bases between the two ends. Germline values: CDR1 LNHDA, CDR2 SQIVND (reference sequence). CDR3 DNA sequence: TGTGCCAGTAGTGTTAGCTTGGGCAATCAGCCCCAGCATTTT. Translation: CASSVSLGNQPQHF.